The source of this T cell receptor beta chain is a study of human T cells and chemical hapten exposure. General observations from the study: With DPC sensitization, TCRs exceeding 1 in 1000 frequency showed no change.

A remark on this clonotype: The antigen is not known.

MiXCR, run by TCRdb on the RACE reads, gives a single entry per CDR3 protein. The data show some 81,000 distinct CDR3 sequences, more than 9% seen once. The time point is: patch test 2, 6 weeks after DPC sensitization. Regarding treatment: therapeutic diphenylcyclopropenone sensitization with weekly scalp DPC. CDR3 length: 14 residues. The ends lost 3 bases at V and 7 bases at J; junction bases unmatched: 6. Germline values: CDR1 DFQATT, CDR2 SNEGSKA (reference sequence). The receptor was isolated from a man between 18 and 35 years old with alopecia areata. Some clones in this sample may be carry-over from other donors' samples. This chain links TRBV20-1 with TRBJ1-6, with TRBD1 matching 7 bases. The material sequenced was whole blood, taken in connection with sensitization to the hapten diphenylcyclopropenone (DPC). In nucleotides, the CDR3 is TGCAGTGCTAGCCTCAGGGGGATGAATTCACCCCTCCACTTT. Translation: CSASLRGMNSPLHF.